What follows is one T cell receptor beta chain and its context. Its antigen remains unknown. The data were obtained in a study of shared clonotypes between healthy human individuals. Whole-study results and caveats: Only blood samples were collected, and tissue repertoires likely differ. Though the depth was large, rarefaction showed that sorted-subset sequencing was incomplete.

CDR1 MNHEY and CDR2 SVGAGI come from the germline V gene. V shed 6 bases, J shed 7 bases, and the junction held 4 bases outside the gene matches. There are 12 residues in the CDR3. TCRdb's table, derived via immunoSEQ multiplex PCR, lists solely in-frame clones and lacks some. The sample carries hundreds of thousands of clones, 96% recorded once. The chain carries TRBV6-5 and TRBJ1-2, with 8 positions matching TRBD1. This receptor was obtained from a woman aged 25 to 39 in good health. Specimen: naive CD4+ T cells sorted from blood. The sample's subset: CD45RA+ positively selected. CDR3 sequence (DNA): TGTGCCAGCAGGGACAGGGTGGCTGGCTACACCTTC. This translates into CASRDRVAGYTF.